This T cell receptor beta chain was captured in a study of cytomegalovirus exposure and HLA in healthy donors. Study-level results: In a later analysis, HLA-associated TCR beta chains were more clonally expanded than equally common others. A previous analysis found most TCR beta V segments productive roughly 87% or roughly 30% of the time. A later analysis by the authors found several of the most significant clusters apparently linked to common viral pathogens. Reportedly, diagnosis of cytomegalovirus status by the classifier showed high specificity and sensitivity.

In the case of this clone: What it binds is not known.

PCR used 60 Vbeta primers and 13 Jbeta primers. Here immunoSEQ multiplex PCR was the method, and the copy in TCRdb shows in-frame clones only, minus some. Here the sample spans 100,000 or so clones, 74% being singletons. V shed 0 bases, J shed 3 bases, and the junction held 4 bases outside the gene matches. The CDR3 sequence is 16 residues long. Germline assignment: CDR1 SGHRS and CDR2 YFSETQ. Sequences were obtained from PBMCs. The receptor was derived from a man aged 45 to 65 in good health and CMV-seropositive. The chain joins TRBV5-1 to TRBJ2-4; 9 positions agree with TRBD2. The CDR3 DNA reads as TGCGCCAGCAGCTTGGGCGGGGGGGTTGACAAAAACATTCAGTACTTC. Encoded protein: CASSLGGGVDKNIQYF.